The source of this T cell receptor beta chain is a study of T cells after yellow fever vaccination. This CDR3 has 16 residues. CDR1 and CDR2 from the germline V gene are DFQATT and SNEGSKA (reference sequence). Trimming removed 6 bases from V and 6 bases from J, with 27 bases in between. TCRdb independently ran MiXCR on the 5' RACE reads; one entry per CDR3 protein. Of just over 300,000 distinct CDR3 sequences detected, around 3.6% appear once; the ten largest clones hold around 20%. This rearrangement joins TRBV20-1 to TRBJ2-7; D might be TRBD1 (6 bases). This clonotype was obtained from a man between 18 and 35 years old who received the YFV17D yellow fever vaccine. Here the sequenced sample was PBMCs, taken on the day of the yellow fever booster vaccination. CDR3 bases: TGCAGTGCCCGATCGGGACAACGCCCTCCTTTTGGCGAGCAGTACTTC. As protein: CSARSGQRPPFGEQYF.